Listed here are 8 T cell receptor beta chains from one sample, sequenced in a study of cytomegalovirus exposure and HLA in healthy donors. This PCR relied on a set of 60 Vbeta primers and 13 Jbeta primers. Repertoires were generated with immunoSEQ multiplex PCR, while TCRdb's copy carries only in-frame clones and drops some. The table lists approximately 97,000 clones, 73% of them singletons. Sample: PBMCs. These receptors originate from a middle-aged man in good health and CMV-seronegative.

The chain joins TRBV2 to TRBJ1-6, with D hard to call. The germline V gene has CDR1 SNHLY and CDR2 FYNNEI. The CDR3 sequence is 14 residues long. Trimming cost V 0 bases and J 8 bases, with 8 bases left between them. CDR3 amino acids: CASSEATSDSPLHF. CDR3 nucleotide sequence: TGTGCCAGCAGTGAAGCGACATCCGATTCACCCCTCCACTTT.

The chain couples TRBV5-1 to TRBJ2-2, with 9 nucleotides matching TRBD2. This CDR3 has 16 residues. The germline gives CDR1 SGHRS, CDR2 YFSETQ. V lost 4 bases and J lost 2; bases outside the gene matches: 6. The CDR3 DNA follows: TGCGCCAGCAGCGACCAAGCGGGGGGTAACACCGGGGAGCTGTTTTTT. Translation: CASSDQAGGNTGELFF.

The chain employs TRBV11-2 and TRBJ2-7; 10 nucleotides agree with TRBD2. Germline-derived CDR1 and CDR2 are SGHAT and FQNNGV. Trimming removed 0 bases from V and 3 bases from J; junction bases left unmatched: 8. The CDR3 is 17 residues long. CDR3 in amino acids: CASSLDLFSGGNYEQYF. As DNA, the CDR3 is TGTGCCAGCAGCTTAGATCTGTTTAGCGGGGGGAACTACGAGCAGTACTTC.

The V and J genes are TRBV4-1 and TRBJ2-7; 7 nucleotides match TRBD2. Trimming cost V 2 bases and J 2 bases; bases outside gene matches: 3. The CDR3 is 14 residues long. The germline V gene has CDR1 MGHRA and CDR2 YSYEKL. CDR3: CASSQWGGPYEQYF. DNA for the CDR3: TGCGCCAGCAGCCAATGGGGGGGTCCCTACGAGCAGTACTTC.

The J gene is TRBJ1-2, the V gene TRBV9; D is unresolved. Germline-derived CDR1 and CDR2 are SGDLS and YYNGEE. Trimming stripped 4 bases from V and 7 bases from J, with 23 bases between. There are 16 residues in the CDR3. The CDR3 DNA is TGTGCCAGCAGCTCAACCTTATTCACAGCTGTCGGTGGCTACACCTTC. This sequence encodes CASSSTLFTAVGGYTF.

This chain joins TRBV2 and TRBJ2-7; a possible D gene is TRBD1 (7 bases). CDR1 and CDR2 (germline): SNHLY, FYNNEI. The CDR3 contains 14 residues. V shed 6 bases and J shed 1 base, with 13 bases lying between them. The CDR3 loop reads CASSRGVTSYEQYF. In DNA, the CDR3 is TGTGCCAGCAGCAGGGGGGTCACTTCCTACGAGCAGTACTTC.

The chain couples TRBV5-1 to TRBJ2-1; 7 bases are a match to TRBD2. The CDR3 consists of 16 residues. The ends lost 1 base at V and 0 bases at J; junction bases unmatched: 4. The germline V gene has CDR1 SGHRS and CDR2 YFSETQ. The CDR3 reads CASSLLLASSYNEQFF. The CDR3 DNA reads as TGCGCCAGCAGCTTGCTACTAGCGAGCTCCTACAATGAGCAGTTCTTC.

V usage is TRBV12-5 and J usage is TRBJ1-5, with 9 bases aligning to TRBD1. The CDR3 has 16 amino acids. The trim removed 8 bases at V and 7 bases at J, leaving 15 bases unmatched. From germline, CDR1 is LGHNT and CDR2 FRNRAP. This chain's CDR3 is CASSRTGTGRKQPQHF. The CDR3 coding sequence is TGTGCTAGTAGCCGGACCGGGACAGGGAGGAAGCAGCCCCAGCATTTT.